This T cell receptor (beta chain) derives from a study of blood T cell repertoires in COVID-19. Overall study context: COVID-19 samples collected from the United States, Italy and Spain covered acute and convalescent phases. PBMCs, B-cell-depleted T cells, or T cells were the source of the cDNA or gDNA that made up the material.

V lost 6 bases to trimming and J lost 4 bases, with 10 bases between them. This CDR3 contains 13 residues. Germline-derived CDR1 and CDR2 are ENHRY and SYGVKD. TCRdb's table, derived via immunoSEQ multiplex PCR, lists solely in-frame clones and lacks some. The sample includes about 240,000 clones, about nine tenths of them seen just once. The sequenced sample consisted of peripheral blood. The source of this sequence is a man aged 55-75 years who had recovered from COVID-19. The V call is TRBV10-3, the J call TRBJ1-5, with D unclear. For the CDR3, the DNA is TGTGCCATCAGCTTCGACACGAATCAGCCCCAGCATTTT. Its protein product is CAISFDTNQPQHF.